This T cell receptor (beta chain) was sequenced during a study of T cell responses to AZD1222 COVID-19 vaccine (dated by TCRdb to the early 2020s). Describing the broader study: A total of 233 trial participants underwent TCR sequencing, of whom 207 received two doses of AZD1222 and around 25 received two doses of the MenACWY control vaccine. Trial participants were enrolled by age into subgroups of 18-55, 56-69 and 70-plus years, and about 150, 27 and 61 TCR-sequenced participants, respectively, were included in these subgroups.

Per the publication, the time point label means: about 28 days (+/-7) after the second vaccine dose. The treatment or condition label of this sample denotes: meningococcal conjugate vaccine given as trial control. Vaccinee samples came from UK trials COV001 and COV002, including a single-blind randomized controlled phase 2/3 trial of AZD1222 (ChAdOx1 nCoV-19) in healthy adults. For TCRbeta chain sequencing, PBMC samples from trial participants were taken at day 0 and at day 28 after the second dose. The CDR3 regions of human TCRbeta chains were subjected to immunosequencing. Under the source paper's analysis protocol: TCRs in the repertoires were compared against a reference library of SARS-CoV-2-specific TCRs that had been generated with the MIRA antigen-specificity platform. Breadth was defined as the fraction of unique TCRs that were SARS-CoV-2-associated. Depth was defined as the fraction of total T cells that were SARS-CoV-2-associated. Each spike-specific TCR was assigned to its reactive spike region and to a CD4 or CD8 class using the MIRA data. Log10-transformed breadth and depth values were compared by one-way ANOVA with Sidak's multiple comparisons tests. TCRdb re-hosts the immuneACCESS table, in-frame sequences only. Its copies lack some clones; in the studies checked, an unresolved V gene accounts for under half of them, and the cause for the rest is not known. V and J calls and clone size follow that table, whereas D and trimming were derived from the DNA. The sample table contains under 150,000 clones; only one count was recorded for roughly 85% of them. The top ten constitute 7.9% of the sample.

The full study reports these points: In the small 56-69-year group, the increase in depth fell short of significance, most likely because of low power. Participants were mostly white British and included more females than males, and it was suggested by the authors that clonal diversity may have been underestimated. Conclusions about previously exposed vaccinees were limited because only a handful of AZD1222 recipients were SARS-CoV-2 seropositive at baseline. The vaccine-associated CD4 TCRs covered the entire spike protein, and the dominant responses fell in regions 160-218 and 743-854. Epitopes outside the regions mutated in the B.1.351 and B.1.1.7 variants were reportedly recognized by nearly half of the unique spike-specific TCRs. Because no samples from the day 14 peak response were available, repertoires could be characterized only after the peak T cell response. After two AZD1222 doses, spike-specific TCR breadth and depth were significantly higher than at day 0 and than in MenACWY recipients.

On this clone: Its antigen has not been determined. Base qualities are missing; no much larger clone stands one base away.

The germline V gene yields MDHEN for CDR1 and SYDVKM for CDR2. The CDR3 runs 16 amino acids, cysteine and phenylalanine included. Only CDR3 DNA remains: 48 bases, in frame from the first base. V is trimmed back by 5 bases and J by 4 bases, and the junction contains 11 bases that no gene match accounts for. The sequence derives from an adult who received the MenACWY meningococcal vaccine as a control. Sequencing was performed on peripheral blood, taken 28 days after the second dose of the MenACWY control vaccine. The rearrangement combines TRBV28 with TRBJ1-5; 7 bases in between match TRBD1. The bases read TGTGCCAGCAGTATCTCCTCAGGGGGAGGTAATCAGCCCCAGCATTTT. This gives the protein CASSISSGGGNQPQHF.